Sequencing of this TCR beta chain was carried out in a study of blood T cell repertoires in COVID-19. Whole-study context: Acute and convalescent COVID-19 specimens originated in the United States, Italy and Spain. T cells, B-cell-depleted T cells, or PBMCs supplied cDNA or gDNA.

In the authors' workflow: Estimation of nucleated cell counts was performed using reference gene primer amplification. Sequencing was performed with immunoSEQ multiplex PCR; in TCRdb, only in-frame clones are kept and a portion is missing. V, J and clone size are those of that table, while D and trimming were read from the DNA. The sample records about 270,000 clones, approximately 86% being singletons. The CDR3 is 16 residues long. Germline CDR1 reads MDHEN; CDR2 reads SYDVKM. V dropped 4 bases and J dropped 3; count of bases not matched to a gene: 11. The sequenced sample consisted of peripheral blood. The receptor was isolated from a woman aged 18-29 years with acute or convalescent COVID-19. The V gene is TRBV28, the J gene TRBJ1-2; 7 positions match TRBD1. For the CDR3, the DNA is TGTGCCAGCAGTTACTCAGAAAGGGGGCTTTACTATGGCTACACCTTC. Translated, it gives CASSYSERGLYYGYTF.